This T cell receptor (beta chain) was profiled in a study of identifying expanded T cells in peripheral blood. Study outcomes and limitations: Technical replicates showed roughly 1.2 changed clones; around two weeks approximately 15; four weeks 19. Across healthy donors, higher total template counts meant significantly greater roughly two-week count variance.

No infections or other immune events were documented during collection. TCRdb's table, derived via immunoSEQ multiplex PCR, lists solely in-frame clones and lacks some. The sample lists 95,000 to 100,000 clones, roughly nine tenths occurring once. With regard to this clone: Its matching antigen is unknown.

The V gene's germline CDR1 is SGHRS and CDR2 YFSETQ. The CDR3 extends over 14 amino acids. V was cut by 5 bases and J by 3 bases, with 14 bases left in between. The clonotype originates from a person aged 18 to 69 in good health. This chain links TRBV5-1 with TRBJ1-1, with D tentatively TRBD1 (6 bases). Sequencing was carried out using blood. Written as DNA, the CDR3 is TGCGCCAGCAGTGTCCAGGGGTACGACACTGAAGCTTTCTTT. Translated, it gives CASSVQGYDTEAFF.